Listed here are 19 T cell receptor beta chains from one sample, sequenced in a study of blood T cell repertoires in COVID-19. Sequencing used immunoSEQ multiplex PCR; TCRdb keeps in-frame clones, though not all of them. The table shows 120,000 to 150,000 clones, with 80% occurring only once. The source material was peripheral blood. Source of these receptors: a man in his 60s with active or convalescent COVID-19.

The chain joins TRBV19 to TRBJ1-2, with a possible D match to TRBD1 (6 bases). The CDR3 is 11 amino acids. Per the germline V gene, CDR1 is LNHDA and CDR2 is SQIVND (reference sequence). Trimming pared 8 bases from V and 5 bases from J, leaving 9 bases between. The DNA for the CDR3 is TGTGCCAGTGTCCAGGGGTATGGCTACACCTTC. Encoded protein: CASVQGYGYTF.

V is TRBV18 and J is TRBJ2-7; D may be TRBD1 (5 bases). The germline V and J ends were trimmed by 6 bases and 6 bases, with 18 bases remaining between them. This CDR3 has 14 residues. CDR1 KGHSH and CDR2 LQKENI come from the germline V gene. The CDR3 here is CASSVSAGPSEQYF. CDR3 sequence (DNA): TGTGCCAGCTCCGTTTCGGCAGGGCCTTCCGAGCAGTACTTC.

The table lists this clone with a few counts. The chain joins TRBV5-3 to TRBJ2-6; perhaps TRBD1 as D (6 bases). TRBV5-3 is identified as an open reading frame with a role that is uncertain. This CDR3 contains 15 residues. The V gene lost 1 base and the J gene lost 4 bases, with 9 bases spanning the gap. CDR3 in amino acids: CARSLRQAGANVLTF. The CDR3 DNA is TGTGCCAGAAGCTTGCGACAGGCCGGGGCCAACGTCCTGACTTTC.

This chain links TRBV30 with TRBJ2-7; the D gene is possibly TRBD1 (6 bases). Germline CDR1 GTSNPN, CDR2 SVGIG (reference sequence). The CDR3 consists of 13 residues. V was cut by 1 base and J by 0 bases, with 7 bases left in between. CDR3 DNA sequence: TGTGCCTGGAGTGGGACAGCCTCCTACGAGCAGTACTTC. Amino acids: CAWSGTASYEQYF.

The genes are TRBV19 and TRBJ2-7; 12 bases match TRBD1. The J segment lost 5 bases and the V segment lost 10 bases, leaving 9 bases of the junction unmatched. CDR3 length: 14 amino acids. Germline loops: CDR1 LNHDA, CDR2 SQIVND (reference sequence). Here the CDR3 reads CATASGTGGHEQYF. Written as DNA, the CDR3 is TGTGCCACAGCTTCCGGGACAGGGGGCCACGAGCAGTACTTC.

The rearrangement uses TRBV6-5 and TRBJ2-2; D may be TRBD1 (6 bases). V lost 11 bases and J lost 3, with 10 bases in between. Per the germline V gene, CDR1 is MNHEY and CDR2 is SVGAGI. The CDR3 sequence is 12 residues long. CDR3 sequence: CALEGDTGELFF. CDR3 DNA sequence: TGTGCCCTCGAGGGGGACACCGGGGAGCTGTTTTTT.

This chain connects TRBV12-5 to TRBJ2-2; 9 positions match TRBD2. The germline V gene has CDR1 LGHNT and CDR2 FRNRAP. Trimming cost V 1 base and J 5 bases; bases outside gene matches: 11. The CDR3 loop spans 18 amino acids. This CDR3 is CASGLGPGAGGLTGELFF. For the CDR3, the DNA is TGTGCTAGTGGTTTGGGACCAGGGGCGGGAGGGCTTACCGGGGAGCTGTTTTTT.

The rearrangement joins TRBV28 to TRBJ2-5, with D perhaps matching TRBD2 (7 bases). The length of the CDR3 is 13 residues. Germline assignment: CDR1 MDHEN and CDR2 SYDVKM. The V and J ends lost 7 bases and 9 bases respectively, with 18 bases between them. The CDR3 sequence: CASKASEGGPQYF. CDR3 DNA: TGTGCCAGCAAAGCTAGTGAGGGGGGGCCCCAGTACTTC. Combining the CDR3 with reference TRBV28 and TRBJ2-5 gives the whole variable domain DVKVTQSSRYLVKRTGEKVFLECVQDMDHENMFWYRQDPGLGLRLIYFSYDVKMKEKGDIPEGYSVSREKKERFSLILESASTNQTSMYLCASKASEGGPQYFGPGTRLLVL.

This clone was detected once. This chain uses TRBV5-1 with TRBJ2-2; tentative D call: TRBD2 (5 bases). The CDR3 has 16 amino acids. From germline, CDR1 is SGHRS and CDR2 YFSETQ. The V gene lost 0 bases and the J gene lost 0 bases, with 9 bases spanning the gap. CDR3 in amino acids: CASSLGGFANTGELFF. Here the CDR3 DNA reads TGCGCCAGCAGCTTGGGCGGGTTCGCGAACACCGGGGAGCTGTTTTTT.

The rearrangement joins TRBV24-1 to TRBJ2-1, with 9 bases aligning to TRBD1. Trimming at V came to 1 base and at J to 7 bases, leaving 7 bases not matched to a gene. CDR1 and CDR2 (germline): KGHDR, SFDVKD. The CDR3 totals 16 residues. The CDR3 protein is CATSDFETGGGNEQFF. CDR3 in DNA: TGTGCCACCAGTGATTTCGAGACAGGGGGGGGTAATGAGCAGTTCTTC.

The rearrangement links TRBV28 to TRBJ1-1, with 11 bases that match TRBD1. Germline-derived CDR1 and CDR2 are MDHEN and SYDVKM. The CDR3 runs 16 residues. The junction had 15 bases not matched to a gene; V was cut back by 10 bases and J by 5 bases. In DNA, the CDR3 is TGTGCCATCTCTTCGTCCGGGACAGGGGGTTGGACTGAAGCTTTCTTT. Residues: CAISSSGTGGWTEAFF.

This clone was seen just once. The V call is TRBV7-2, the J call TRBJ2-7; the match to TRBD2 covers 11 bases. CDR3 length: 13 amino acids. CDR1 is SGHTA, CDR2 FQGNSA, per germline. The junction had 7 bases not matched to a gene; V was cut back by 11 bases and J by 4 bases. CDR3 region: CAGLGLADYEQYF. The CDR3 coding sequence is TGTGCCGGACTGGGACTAGCGGATTACGAGCAGTACTTC.

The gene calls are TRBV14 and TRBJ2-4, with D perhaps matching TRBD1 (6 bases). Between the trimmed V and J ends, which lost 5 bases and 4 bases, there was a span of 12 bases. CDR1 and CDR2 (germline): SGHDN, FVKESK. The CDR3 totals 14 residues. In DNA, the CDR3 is TGTGCCAGCAGCTTCGCCAGGGGAAAAAACATTCAGTACTTC. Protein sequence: CASSFARGKNIQYF. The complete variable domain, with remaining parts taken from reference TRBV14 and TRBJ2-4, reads EAGVTQFPSHSVIEKGQTVTLRCDPISGHDNLYWYRRVMGKEIKFLLHFVKESKQDESGMPNNRFLAERTGGTYSTLKVQPAELEDSGVYFCASSFARGKNIQYFGAGTRLSVL.

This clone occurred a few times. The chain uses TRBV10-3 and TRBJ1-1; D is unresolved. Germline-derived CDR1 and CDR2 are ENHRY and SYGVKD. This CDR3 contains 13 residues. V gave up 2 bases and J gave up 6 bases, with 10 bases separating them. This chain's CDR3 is CAISEVSGAEAFF. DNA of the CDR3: TGTGCCATCAGTGAGGTGTCCGGGGCTGAAGCTTTCTTT.

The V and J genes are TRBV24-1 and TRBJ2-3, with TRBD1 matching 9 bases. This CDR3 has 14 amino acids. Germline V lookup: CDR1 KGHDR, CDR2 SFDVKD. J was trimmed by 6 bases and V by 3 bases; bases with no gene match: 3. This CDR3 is CATSDPTGGDTQYF. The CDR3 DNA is TGTGCCACCAGTGATCCGACAGGGGGGGATACGCAGTATTTT.

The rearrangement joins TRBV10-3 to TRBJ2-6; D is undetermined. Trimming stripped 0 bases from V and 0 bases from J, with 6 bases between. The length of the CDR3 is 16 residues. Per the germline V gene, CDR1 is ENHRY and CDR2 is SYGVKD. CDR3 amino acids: CAISESGFSGANVLTF. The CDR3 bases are TGTGCCATCAGTGAGTCCGGGTTCTCTGGGGCCAACGTCCTGACTTTC.

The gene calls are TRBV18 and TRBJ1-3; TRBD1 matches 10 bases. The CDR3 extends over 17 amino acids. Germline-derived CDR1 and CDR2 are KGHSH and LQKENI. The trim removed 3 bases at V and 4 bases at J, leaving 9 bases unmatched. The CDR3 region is CASSPGQGSFSGNTIYF. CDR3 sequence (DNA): TGTGCCAGCTCACCGGGACAGGGGTCCTTCTCAGGAAACACCATATATTTT. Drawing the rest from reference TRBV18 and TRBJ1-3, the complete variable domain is NAGVMQNPRHLVRRRGQEARLRCSPMKGHSHVYWYRQLPEEGLKFMVYLQKENIIDESGMPKERFSAEFPKEGPSILRIQQVVRGDSAAYFCASSPGQGSFSGNTIYFGEGSWLTVV.

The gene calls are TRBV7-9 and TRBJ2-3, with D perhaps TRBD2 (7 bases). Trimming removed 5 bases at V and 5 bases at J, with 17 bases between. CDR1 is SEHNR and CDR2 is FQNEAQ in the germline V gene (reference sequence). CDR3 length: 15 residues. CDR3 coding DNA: TGTGCCAGCAGCCAGCCTGGGGGGGCGGGAGATACGCAGTATTTT. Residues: CASSQPGGAGDTQYF.

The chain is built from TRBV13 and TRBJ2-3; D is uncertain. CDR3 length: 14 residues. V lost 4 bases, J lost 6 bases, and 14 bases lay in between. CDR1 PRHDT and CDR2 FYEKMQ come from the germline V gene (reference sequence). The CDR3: CASSSLGFGDTQYF. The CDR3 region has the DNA TGTGCCAGCAGCTCCCTTGGTTTCGGTGATACGCAGTATTTT. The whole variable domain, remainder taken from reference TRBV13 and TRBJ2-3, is AAGVIQSPRHLIKEKRETATLKCYPIPRHDTVYWYQQGPGQDPQFLISFYEKMQSDKGSIPDRFSAQQFSDYHSELNMSSLELGDSALYFCASSSLGFGDTQYFGPGTRLTVL.